This TCR beta chain was sequenced during a study of cytomegalovirus exposure and HLA in healthy donors. To note about this clone: Its antigen is unknown.

Study outcomes and limitations: As a later analysis showed, a missense DCLRE1C variant was linked to trimming of TCR beta V- and J-genes. Certain indistinguishable V segments, among them TRBV6-2 and TRBV6-3, were excluded.

CDR1 is SGHNT, CDR2 YYREEE, per germline (reference sequence). This CDR3 has 14 amino acids. The V and J ends lost 3 bases and 1 base respectively, with 10 bases between them. PCR used 60 Vbeta primers and 13 Jbeta primers. This table comes from immunoSEQ multiplex PCR, and its TCRdb copy is limited to in-frame clones, with some not included. The sample carries about 150,000 clones, roughly 84% recorded once. J is TRBJ1-1 and V is TRBV5-4; D is uncertain. Sequencing was carried out using PBMCs. The receptor's source is a woman between 18 and 29 years old in good health and CMV-seronegative. CDR3: CASSSASGNTEAFF. CDR3 coding DNA: TGTGCCAGCAGCTCGGCATCAGGGAACACTGAAGCTTTCTTT.